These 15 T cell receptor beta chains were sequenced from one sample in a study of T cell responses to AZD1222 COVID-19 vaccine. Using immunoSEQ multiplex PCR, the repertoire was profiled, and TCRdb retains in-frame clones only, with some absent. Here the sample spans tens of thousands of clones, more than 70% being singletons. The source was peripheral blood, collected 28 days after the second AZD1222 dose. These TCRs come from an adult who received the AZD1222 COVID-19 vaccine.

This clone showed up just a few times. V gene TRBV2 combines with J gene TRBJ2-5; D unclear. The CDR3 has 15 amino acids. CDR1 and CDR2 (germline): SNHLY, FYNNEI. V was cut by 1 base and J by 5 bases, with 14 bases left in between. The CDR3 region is CASSEGEGMVETQYF. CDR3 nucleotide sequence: TGTGCCAGCAGTGAAGGGGAAGGCATGGTGGAGACCCAGTACTTC.

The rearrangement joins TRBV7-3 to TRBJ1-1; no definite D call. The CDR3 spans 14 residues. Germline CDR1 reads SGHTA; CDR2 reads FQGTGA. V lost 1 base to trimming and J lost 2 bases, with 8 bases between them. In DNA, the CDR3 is TGTGCCAGCAGCTTAAGGAGGGATAACACTGAAGCTTTCTTT. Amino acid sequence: CASSLRRDNTEAFF.

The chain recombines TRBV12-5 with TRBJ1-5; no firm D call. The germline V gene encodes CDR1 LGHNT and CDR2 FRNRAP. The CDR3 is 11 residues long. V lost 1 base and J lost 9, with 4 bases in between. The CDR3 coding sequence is TGTGCTAGTGGTTTGGGGGGGCCCCAGCATTTT. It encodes CASGLGGPQHF.

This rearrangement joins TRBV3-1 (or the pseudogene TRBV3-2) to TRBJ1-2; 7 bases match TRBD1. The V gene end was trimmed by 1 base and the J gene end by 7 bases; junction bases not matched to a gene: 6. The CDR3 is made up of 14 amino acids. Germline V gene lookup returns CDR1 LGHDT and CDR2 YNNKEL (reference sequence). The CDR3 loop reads CASSQVQGQSGYTF. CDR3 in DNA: TGTGCCAGCAGCCAAGTCCAGGGACAGTCTGGCTACACCTTC.

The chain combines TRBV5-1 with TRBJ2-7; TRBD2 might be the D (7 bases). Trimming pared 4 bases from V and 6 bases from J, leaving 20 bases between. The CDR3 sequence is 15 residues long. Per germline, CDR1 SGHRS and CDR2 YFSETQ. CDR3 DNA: TGCGCCAGCAGCCCGGGCGTGAGGGGGGGCTCCGAGCAGTACTTC. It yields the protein CASSPGVRGGSEQYF. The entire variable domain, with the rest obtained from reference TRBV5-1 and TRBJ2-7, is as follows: KAGVTQTPRYLIKTRGQQVTLSCSPISGHRSVSWYQQTPGQGLQFLFEYFSETQRNKGNFPGRFSGRQFSNSRSEMNVSTLELGDSALYLCASSPGVRGGSEQYFGPGTRLTVT.

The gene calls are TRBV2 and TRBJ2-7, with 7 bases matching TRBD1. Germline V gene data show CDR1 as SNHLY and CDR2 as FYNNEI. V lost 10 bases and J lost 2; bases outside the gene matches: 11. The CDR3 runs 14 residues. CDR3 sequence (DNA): TGTGCCAACACTCCGGGACAGCTAGCCTACGAGCAGTACTTC. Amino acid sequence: CANTPGQLAYEQYF.

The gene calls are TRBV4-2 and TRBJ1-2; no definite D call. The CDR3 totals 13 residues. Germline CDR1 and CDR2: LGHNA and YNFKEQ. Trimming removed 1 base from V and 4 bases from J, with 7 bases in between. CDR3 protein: CASSQGDVYGYTF. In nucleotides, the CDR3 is TGTGCCAGCAGCCAAGGGGATGTCTATGGCTACACCTTC.

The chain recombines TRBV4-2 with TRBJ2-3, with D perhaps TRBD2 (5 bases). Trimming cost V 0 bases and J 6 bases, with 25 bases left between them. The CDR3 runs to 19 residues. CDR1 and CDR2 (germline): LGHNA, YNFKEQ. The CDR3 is CASSQELLIGRGLLDTQYF. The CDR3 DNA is TGTGCCAGCAGCCAAGAACTGCTTATCGGTCGGGGTCTTTTGGATACGCAGTATTTT.

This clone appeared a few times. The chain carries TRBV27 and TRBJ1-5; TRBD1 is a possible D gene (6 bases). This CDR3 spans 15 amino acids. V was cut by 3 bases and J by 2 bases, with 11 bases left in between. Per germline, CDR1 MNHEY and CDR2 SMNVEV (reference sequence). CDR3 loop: CASSFESGGNQPQHF. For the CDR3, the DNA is TGTGCCAGCAGTTTTGAGTCAGGGGGCAATCAGCCCCAGCATTTT.

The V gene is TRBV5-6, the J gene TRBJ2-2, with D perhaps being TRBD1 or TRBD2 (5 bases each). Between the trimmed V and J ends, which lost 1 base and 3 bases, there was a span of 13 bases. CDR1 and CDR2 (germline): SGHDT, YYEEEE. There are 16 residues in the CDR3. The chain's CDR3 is CASSLRGPADTGELFF. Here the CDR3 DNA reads TGTGCCAGCAGCTTGCGGGGACCCGCGGACACCGGGGAGCTGTTTTTT.

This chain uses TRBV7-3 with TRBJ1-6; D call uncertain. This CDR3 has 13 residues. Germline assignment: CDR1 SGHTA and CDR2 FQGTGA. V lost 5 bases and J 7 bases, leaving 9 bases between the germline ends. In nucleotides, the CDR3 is TGTGCCAGCAGCCCCTGGGAGAATTCACCCCTCCACTTT. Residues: CASSPWENSPLHF. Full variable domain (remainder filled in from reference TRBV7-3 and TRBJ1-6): GAGVSQTPSNKVTEKGKYVELRCDPISGHTALYWYRQSLGQGPEFLIYFQGTGAADDSGLPNDRFFAVRPEGSVSTLKIQRTERGDSAVYLCASSPWENSPLHFGNGTRLTVT.

CDR3 region: CASSLTLLGTGELFF. The DNA of the CDR3 is TGTGCCAGCAGCTTAACTTTGTTGGGGACCGGGGAGCTGTTTTTT. This chain uses TRBV7-2 with TRBJ2-2; D gene uncertain. This CDR3 has 15 amino acids. Per the germline V gene, CDR1 is SGHTA and CDR2 is FQGNSA. V lost 2 bases to trimming and J lost 5 bases, with 12 bases between them. Full variable domain (outside the CDR3, taken from reference TRBV7-2 and TRBJ2-2): GAGVSQSPSNKVTEKGKDVELRCDPISGHTALYWYRQSLGQGLEFLIYFQGNSAPDKSGLPSDRFSAERTGGSVSTLTIQRTQQEDSAVYLCASSLTLLGTGELFFGEGSRLTVL.

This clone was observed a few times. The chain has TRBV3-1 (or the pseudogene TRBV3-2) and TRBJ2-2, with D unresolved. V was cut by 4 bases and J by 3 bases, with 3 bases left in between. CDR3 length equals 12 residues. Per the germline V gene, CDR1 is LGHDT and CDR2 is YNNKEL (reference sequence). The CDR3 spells CASSRDTGELFF. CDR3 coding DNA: TGTGCCAGCAGCCGGGACACCGGGGAGCTGTTTTTT.

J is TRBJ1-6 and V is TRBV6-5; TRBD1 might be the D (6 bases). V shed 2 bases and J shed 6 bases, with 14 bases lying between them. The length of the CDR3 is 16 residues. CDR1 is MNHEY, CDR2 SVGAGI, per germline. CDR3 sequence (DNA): TGTGCCAGCAGTTACGAGCAGGGGAGGGTTAATTCACCCCTCCACTTT. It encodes CASSYEQGRVNSPLHF.

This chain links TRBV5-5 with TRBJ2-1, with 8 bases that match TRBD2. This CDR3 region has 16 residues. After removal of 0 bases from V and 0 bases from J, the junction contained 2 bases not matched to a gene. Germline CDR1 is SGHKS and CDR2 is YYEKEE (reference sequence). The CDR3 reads CASSLVGLASYNEQFF. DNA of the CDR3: TGTGCCAGCAGCTTGGTCGGACTAGCCTCCTACAATGAGCAGTTCTTC. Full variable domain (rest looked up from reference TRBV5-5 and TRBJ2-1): DAGVTQSPTHLIKTRGQQVTLRCSPISGHKSVSWYQQVLGQGPQFIFQYYEKEERGRGNFPDRFSARQFPNYSSELNVNALLLGDSALYLCASSLVGLASYNEQFFGPGTRLTVL.